This T cell receptor (beta chain) was captured in a study of PD-1 blockade in classical Hodgkin lymphoma. General observations from the study: Healthy donors were reported to have higher baseline TCR diversity than newly diagnosed patients. Why the repertoires differ is still unclear, perhaps disease activity or prior therapy.

Time point defined: cycle 4 day 1 (C4D1), after five to seven weeks of nivolumab. Each of the patients experienced relapse following autologous stem cell transplantation, and their brentuximab vedotin exposure differed. This table comes from immunoSEQ multiplex PCR, and its TCRdb copy is limited to in-frame clones, with some not included. The data hold roughly 25,000 clones, with 70% to 80% observed a single time. This CDR3 has 12 residues. V was cut by 2 bases and J by 8 bases, with 9 bases left in between. Germline CDR1 is PRHDT and CDR2 is FYEKMQ (reference sequence). To note about this clone: Its antigen is as yet unknown.

V usage is TRBV13 and J usage is TRBJ1-2; no definite D call. Material: peripheral blood mononuclear cells (PBMCs), obtained before the fourth cycle of nivolumab. This TCR derives from a human donor with classical Hodgkin lymphoma. CDR3 bases: TGTGCCAGCAGCTTAAGAAACCGCGGCTACACCTTC. It is translated as CASSLRNRGYTF.